This entry describes one T cell receptor (beta chain). Its antigen is not known. This entry belongs to a study of CXCR3-negative and CXCR3-positive naive CD8 T cells. Study at large: With about 1.5 +/- 0.3 million reads per library, the TRB reads numbered around 140 million in total. Study-wide results and caveats: The level of CXCR3 expression partially decreased after cryopreservation; the majority of assays used fresh PBMCs.

UMI labels and 5' RACE were used to prepare the TRB cDNA libraries. TCRdb re-called the 5' RACE reads and shows each CDR3 protein once, DNA omitted. Its table records about 5,500 distinct CDR3 sequences. The sample taken for sequencing was naive CXCR3- CD8+ T cells from blood. Stated subset: CD45RO-CCR7+CD27+CD95- naive CD8+ T cells lacking CXCR3 (TNR3-). The receptor was derived from a human donor in good health. Some clones in this sample may be carry-over from other donors' samples.

The CDR3 sequence is CAISEGDYEQYF. The gene calls are TRBV10-3 and TRBJ2-7. Germline loops: CDR1 ENHRY, CDR2 SYGVKD. The CDR3 runs 12 residues.